Presented here are 25 T cell receptor beta chains from one specimen sequenced in a study of shared clonotypes between healthy human individuals (dated by TCRdb to the early 2020s). The library relied on the immunoSEQ multiplex PCR assay. TCRdb's version of the immuneACCESS table is confined to in-frame rearrangements and falls short of the full clone set. An unresolved V gene accounts for under half of the shortfall where checked; the remainder is of unknown origin. The sample table contains roughly 530,000 clones; only one count was recorded for about 96% of them. The ten top clones hold approximately 0.062% of the sample. The sample taken for sequencing was naive CD4+ T cells sorted from blood. The sample's cell subset or site label is to be understood as: CD45RA+ positively selected. The receptors here all came from a woman in her twenties or thirties in good health.

The chain is built from TRBV2 and TRBJ2-6, with D perhaps TRBD2 (6 bases). CDR1 SNHLY and CDR2 FYNNEI come from the germline V gene. The CDR3 loop spans 16 amino acids. Trimming took 2 bases from V and 2 from J, leaving 10 bases between them. As DNA, the CDR3 is TGTGCCAGCAGTGAATTGGGCGGGACTGGGGCCAACGTCCTGACTTTC. Amino acid sequence: CASSELGGTGANVLTF.

In its sample, this clone was seen once. The chain combines TRBV19 with TRBJ2-7, with 9 bases lining up with TRBD1. The CDR3 extends over 15 amino acids. With 6 bases clipped from V and 5 bases from J, the junction kept 11 bases outside the gene matches. Germline lookup yields CDR1 LNHDA and CDR2 SQIVND (reference sequence). In DNA, the CDR3 is TGTGCCAGTAGGCCCTCCGGGACAGGGATCCACGAGCAGTACTTC. It translates to CASRPSGTGIHEQYF. Full variable domain (rest looked up from reference TRBV19 and TRBJ2-7): DGGITQSPKYLFRKEGQNVTLSCEQNLNHDAMYWYRQDPGQGLRLIYYSQIVNDFQKGDIAEGYSVSREKKESFPLTVTSAQKNPTAFYLCASRPSGTGIHEQYFGPGTRLTVT.

The rearrangement links TRBV7-7 to TRBJ2-1; 8 bases map to TRBD2. Per germline, CDR1 SSHAT and CDR2 FNYEAQ (reference sequence). V shed 5 bases, J shed 8 bases, and the junction held 11 bases outside the gene matches. CDR3 length equals 15 residues. CDR3 DNA: TGTGCCAGCAGCGTCCGGGTCGGGAGGGCCTATGAGCAGTTCTTC. Its translation: CASSVRVGRAYEQFF.

The chain combines TRBV28 with TRBJ2-1; D ambiguous. The germline CDR1 and CDR2 sequences are MDHEN and SYDVKM. The V end was cut by 10 bases, the J end by 1 base, with 14 bases between. This CDR3 spans 14 amino acids. The DNA for the CDR3 is TGTGCCACAATTGGAAGGGAATCCTACAATGAGCAGTTCTTC. Its protein product is CATIGRESYNEQFF. Combining the CDR3 with reference TRBV28 and TRBJ2-1 gives the whole variable domain DVKVTQSSRYLVKRTGEKVFLECVQDMDHENMFWYRQDPGLGLRLIYFSYDVKMKEKGDIPEGYSVSREKKERFSLILESASTNQTSMYLCATIGRESYNEQFFGPGTRLTVL.

The J gene is TRBJ1-2, the V gene TRBV18; D is unresolved. The germline V gene has CDR1 KGHSH and CDR2 LQKENI. This CDR3 contains 16 residues. Trimming shortened V by 4 bases and J by 7 bases, and 22 bases separated the two germline ends. The CDR3 nucleotides are TGTGCCAGCTCACTAGGAGTGCCAGGCGGCCTCCCTGGCTACACCTTC. Translation gives CASSLGVPGGLPGYTF.

The sample holds a few counts of this clone. The chain employs TRBV27 and TRBJ1-4; D might be TRBD1 (5 bases). Germline CDR1 reads MNHEY; CDR2 reads SMNVEV (reference sequence). The germline V and J ends were trimmed by 4 bases and 8 bases, with 11 bases remaining between them. This CDR3 has 13 residues. The CDR3 reads CASSWGEGEKLFF. The CDR3 DNA sequence: TGTGCCAGCAGTTGGGGGGAAGGGGAAAAACTGTTTTTT.

This rearrangement joins TRBV5-6 to TRBJ2-6, with TRBD1 as a possible D gene (6 bases). The germline gives CDR1 SGHDT, CDR2 YYEEEE. Trimming took off 4 bases at V and 0 bases at J, with 11 bases between the two ends. The CDR3 is 16 amino acids. CDR3 nucleotide sequence: TGTGCCAGCAGCCGGACAGTGAGCTCTGGGGCCAACGTCCTGACTTTC. It specifies CASSRTVSSGANVLTF.

The V call is TRBV6-5, the J call TRBJ2-5, with D maybe TRBD1 (6 bases). The better agreement between TRBJ2-7 and the DNA end casts doubt on the J call. This CDR3 region has 15 residues. Germline CDR1 MNHEY, CDR2 SVGAGI. CDR3 loop: CASSQNRDTYYEQYF. The CDR3 DNA reads as TGTGCCAGCAGTCAGAACCGGGACACATACTACGAGCAGTACTTC.

The rearrangement uses TRBV5-1 and TRBJ2-5; D is possibly TRBD1 or TRBD2 (5 bases each). This CDR3 spans 15 amino acids. The germline CDR1 and CDR2 sequences are SGHRS and YFSETQ. V lost 4 bases to trimming and J lost 1 base, with 14 bases between them. CDR3 nucleotides: TGCGCCAGCAGCCCGGGCCCGAGGGGCCAAGAGACCCAGTACTTC. Its protein product is CASSPGPRGQETQYF.

This chain links TRBV6-6 with TRBJ1-4, with D perhaps matching TRBD1 (5 bases). The V end lost 4 bases, the J end lost 2 bases, and 8 bases lay between the germline ends. The CDR3 consists of 14 residues. Germline V gene sequence: CDR1 MNHNY, CDR2 SVGAGI (reference sequence). The CDR3 loop is CASSSGPTNEKLFF. Written as DNA, the CDR3 is TGTGCCAGCAGTTCGGGACCGACTAATGAAAAACTGTTTTTT.

This chain joins TRBV7-9 and TRBJ1-1; TRBD1 might be the D (6 bases). Trimming left V 2 bases short and J 4 bases short, with 26 bases between. CDR3 length: 19 residues. CDR1 and CDR2 from the germline V gene are SEHNR and FQNEAQ (reference sequence). The CDR3 bases are TGTGCCAGCAGCTTAACCCCTCTACTTAATACAGGGAGGGCCACTGAAGCTTTCTTT. This gives the protein CASSLTPLLNTGRATEAFF.

This CDR3 reads CAWSPPQGLGTEAFF. The CDR3 coding sequence is TGTGCCTGGAGTCCCCCACAGGGCCTGGGCACTGAAGCTTTCTTT. The chain uses TRBV30 and TRBJ1-1, with a tentative D call TRBD1 (6 bases). CDR3 length: 15 residues. Trimming stripped 2 bases from V and 4 bases from J, with 17 bases between. Germline V gene data show CDR1 as GTSNPN and CDR2 as SVGIG (reference sequence).

The rearrangement uses TRBV30 and TRBJ1-1; D is uncertain. Trimming left V 5 bases short and J 3 bases short, with 22 bases between. CDR1 GTSNPN and CDR2 SVGIG come from the germline V gene (reference sequence). The length of the CDR3 is 16 residues. The CDR3 DNA sequence: TGTGCCTGGGGACGTGAGTCCGGTCTGGTGGACACTGAAGCTTTCTTT. It translates to CAWGRESGLVDTEAFF.

In DNA form, the CDR3 reads TGTGCCAGCAGTTTCGCTCCTCTGGGGAGGGAGACCCAGTACTTC. This gives the protein CASSFAPLGRETQYF. The chain joins TRBV28 to TRBJ2-5; D perhaps matches TRBD2 (6 bases). CDR1 MDHEN and CDR2 SYDVKM come from the germline V gene. V dropped 3 bases and J dropped 5 bases, with 16 bases sitting between them. CDR3 length: 15 residues.

This rearrangement joins TRBV27 to TRBJ2-7; no definite D call. This CDR3 comprises 14 residues. V lost 3 bases and J 0 bases, leaving 9 bases between the germline ends. CDR1 is MNHEY and CDR2 is SMNVEV in the germline V gene (reference sequence). DNA of the CDR3: TGTGCCAGCAGTTTCCAGTATACCTCCTACGAGCAGTACTTC. It codes for CASSFQYTSYEQYF.

This sequence joins TRBV6-6 and TRBJ2-1; no clear D gene. CDR1 MNHNY and CDR2 SVGAGI come from the germline V gene (reference sequence). The CDR3 is 12 residues long. V was clipped by 5 bases and J by 6 bases, with 8 bases between them. The CDR3 DNA reads as TGTGCCAGCAGTCCGACGCGCAATGAGCAGTTCTTC. Translation: CASSPTRNEQFF.

The CDR3 nucleotides are TGTGCCAGCAGAGGACTAGCGGGAGGGCCTTGGAGCTCCTACAATGAGCAGTTCTTC. Translated, it gives CASRGLAGGPWSSYNEQFF. V is TRBV28 and J is TRBJ2-1; TRBD2 aligns across 15 bases. The germline gives CDR1 MDHEN, CDR2 SYDVKM. This CDR3 has 19 residues. With V trimmed by 6 bases and J by 0 bases, 9 bases remained unmatched.

The V gene is TRBV28, the J gene TRBJ2-5; D is perhaps TRBD2 (6 bases). Matching the DNA end better, TRBJ2-7 makes the J call doubtful. CDR3 length equals 14 residues. Germline V gives CDR1 MDHEN, CDR2 SYDVKM. The CDR3 sequence is CASRSHGGSYEQYF. The DNA for the CDR3 is TGTGCCAGTCGCTCGCACGGGGGCTCCTACGAGCAGTACTTC.

Details on this clone: One junction end disagrees with the germline gene, perhaps due to a read error. The chain recombines TRBV7-9 with TRBJ2-1; TRBD1 matches at 7 bases. The CDR3 is 16 residues long. Germline V CDR1 and CDR2: SEHNR, FQNEAQ (reference sequence). The CDR3 region has the DNA TGTTCCAGCAGCTACGGGACAGCAAGCTCCTACAATGAGCAGTTCTTC. It is translated as CSSSYGTASSYNEQFF.

V usage is TRBV7-2 and J usage is TRBJ2-7; weak D call: TRBD2 (6 bases). The ends were cut back, 2 bases at V and 0 bases at J, with 23 bases in the middle. This CDR3 comprises 19 residues. Germline V gene lookup returns CDR1 SGHTA and CDR2 FQGNSA. The CDR3 loop is CASSLKAAVFGGISYEQYF. The CDR3 DNA reads TGTGCCAGCAGCTTAAAGGCGGCAGTTTTTGGCGGGATCTCCTACGAGCAGTACTTC.

The V and J genes are TRBV28 and TRBJ2-7; D is perhaps TRBD1 (6 bases). The CDR3 runs 14 residues. CDR1 MDHEN and CDR2 SYDVKM come from the germline V gene. Trimming left V 6 bases short and J 2 bases short, with 14 bases between. CDR3 nucleotide sequence: TGTGCCAGCAGCAACGACAAGGGGGCCTACGAGCAGTACTTC. This encodes CASSNDKGAYEQYF.

V gene TRBV27 combines with J gene TRBJ1-2, with TRBD1 identical over 8 bases. The CDR3 runs 13 residues. The ends lost 5 bases at V and 7 bases at J; junction bases unmatched: 6. Germline values: CDR1 MNHEY, CDR2 SMNVEV (reference sequence). Written as DNA, the CDR3 is TGTGCCAGCAGTCCGACAGGGGTTTCTGGCTACACCTTC. Its translation is CASSPTGVSGYTF.

The CDR3 sequence: CASSARGANEKLFF. The DNA for the CDR3 is TGTGCCAGCTCAGCCCGGGGGGCTAATGAAAAACTGTTTTTT. The rearrangement joins TRBV18 to TRBJ1-4; possibly TRBD1 for D (5 bases). The germline CDR1 and CDR2 sequences are KGHSH and LQKENI. CDR3 length equals 14 residues. Trimming removed 5 bases from V and 3 bases from J, with 10 bases in between.

This sequence joins TRBV5-1 and TRBJ2-7; 8 bases are a match to TRBD2. Trimming removed 4 bases from V and 0 bases from J; junction bases left unmatched: 6. There are 15 residues in the CDR3. The germline V gene has CDR1 SGHRS and CDR2 YFSETQ. In DNA, the CDR3 is TGCGCCAGCAGCGAGGGAGCGGGAGTCTCCTACGAGCAGTACTTC. It encodes CASSEGAGVSYEQYF.

This chain uses TRBV19 with TRBJ1-1; TRBD1 might be the D (5 bases). The CDR3 runs to 12 residues. In germline, CDR1 is LNHDA, CDR2 SQIVND (reference sequence). CDR3 in amino acids: CATGERHTEAFF. CDR3 DNA: TGTGCTACGGGGGAGAGACACACTGAAGCTTTCTTT.